This T cell receptor (beta chain) was sequenced for a study of CD8+ T cells in alopecia areata. Study context: Among treated patients, severity was scored by affected scalp area percentage.

Concerning this clone: No antigen is known for it.

Treatment of the sample: oral pan-JAK inhibitor, 5-10 mg twice daily. The CDR3 runs to 13 residues. Germline V gene sequence: CDR1 MNHEY, CDR2 SVGAGI. The V and J ends lost 6 bases and 3 bases, in that order; junction bases with no gene match: 3. Study results and caveats: Lesional scalp, especially alopecia totalis/universalis, showed higher clonality than normal scalp. Sequences from scalp samples also cover resident alphabeta T cells of normal skin. Scalp clonality and expanded CD8+ clones among the top 100 were significantly decreased by tofacitinib.

Extracted RNA was reverse transcribed, and the resulting cDNA served as sequencing template. TCRdb's copy holds only in-frame clones and misses some; the assay was immunoSEQ multiplex PCR. Of about 260,000 clones in the sample, about 62% are singletons; the top ten hold 0.93%. Sequenced material: CD4+ T cells sorted from blood, taken around week 54, from a patient treated with tofacitinib. The V call is TRBV6-5, the J call TRBJ2-7; 9 bases are a match to TRBD2. The sequence was collected from a human donor with alopecia areata. The CDR3 reads CASSLAGLYEQYF. In DNA form, the CDR3 reads TGTGCCAGCAGCCTAGCGGGGCTCTACGAGCAGTACTTC.